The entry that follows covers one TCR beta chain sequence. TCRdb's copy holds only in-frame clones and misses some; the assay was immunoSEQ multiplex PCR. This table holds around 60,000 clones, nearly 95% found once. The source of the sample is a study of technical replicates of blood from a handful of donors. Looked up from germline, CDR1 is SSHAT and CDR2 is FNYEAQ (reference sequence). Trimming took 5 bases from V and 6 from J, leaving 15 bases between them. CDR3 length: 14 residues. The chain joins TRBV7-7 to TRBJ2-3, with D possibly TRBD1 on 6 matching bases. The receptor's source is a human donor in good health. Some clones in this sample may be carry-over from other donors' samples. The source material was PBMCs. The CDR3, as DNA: TGTGCCAGCAGCCCCTCAGGGGCACCGGATACGCAGTATTTT. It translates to CASSPSGAPDTQYF.